This T cell receptor beta chain was retrieved from a study of control samples from healthy donors and cancer patients. The CDR3 runs 16 residues. CDR1 and CDR2 (germline): SGHVS, FNYEAQ. V was clipped by 5 bases and J by 5 bases, with 21 bases between them. Measured with immunoSEQ multiplex PCR; TCRdb has only the in-frame clones, and not every one. The profile covers 130,000 or so clones, with around nine tenths appearing a single time and 12% taken by the ten largest. Input material: blood. The chain has TRBV7-6 and TRBJ2-5, with D perhaps given as TRBD1 or TRBD2 (5 bases each). This receptor was obtained from a man aged 25-40 years in good health. In DNA form, the CDR3 reads TGTGCCAGCAGCCCCGGAGCCGGGACCCGTTGGGAGACCCAGTACTTC. It codes for CASSPGAGTRWETQYF.